This T cell receptor beta chain was recovered during a study of cytomegalovirus exposure and HLA in healthy donors. In the study overall: About 80 million unique TCRs from HLA-typed donors were held in an early data release. In terms of ancestry, the Caucasian-associated cluster contained 75% to 85% of the approximately 400 genotyped donors. General study findings and limits: Later work found that TCR association rates differed between HLA loci; DRB1 had the most and HLA-C the fewest.

Comment on this clone: Its antigen is unidentified.

Though nominally healthy at sampling, donors likely had unrecorded immune exposures. The germline CDR1 and CDR2 sequences are SGHTA and FQGTGA. V lost 5 bases and J 4 bases, leaving 17 bases between the germline ends. The length of the CDR3 is 15 residues. The PCR made use of 60 Vbeta and 13 Jbeta primers. TCRdb's copy holds only in-frame clones and misses some; the assay was immunoSEQ multiplex PCR. This sample's table has about 32,000 clones. Sample: PBMCs. The TCR originated in a female donor in good health and CMV-seronegative. This chain joins TRBV7-3 and TRBJ1-2, with D perhaps TRBD1 (5 bases). CDR3 coding DNA: TGTGCCAGCAGCCCTGATGTGGGGCTGAGCTATGGCTACACCTTC. Its translation: CASSPDVGLSYGYTF.